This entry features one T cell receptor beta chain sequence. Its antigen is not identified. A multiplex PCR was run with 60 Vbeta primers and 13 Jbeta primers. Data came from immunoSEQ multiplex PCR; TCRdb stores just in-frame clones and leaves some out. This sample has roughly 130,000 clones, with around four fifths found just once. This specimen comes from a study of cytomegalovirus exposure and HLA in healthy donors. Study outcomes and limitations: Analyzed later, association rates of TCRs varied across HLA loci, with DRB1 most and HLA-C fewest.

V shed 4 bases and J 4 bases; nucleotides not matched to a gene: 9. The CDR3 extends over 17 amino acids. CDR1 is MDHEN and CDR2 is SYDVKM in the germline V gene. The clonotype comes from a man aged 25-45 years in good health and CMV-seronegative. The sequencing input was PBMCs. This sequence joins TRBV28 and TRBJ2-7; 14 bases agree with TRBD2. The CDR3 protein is CASSSRLAGGPGYEQYF. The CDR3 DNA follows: TGTGCCAGCAGTTCCCGACTAGCGGGAGGGCCTGGGTACGAGCAGTACTTC.